This T cell receptor (beta chain) derives from a study of OX40 agonist ivuxolimab in advanced cancers. Study-wide context: Patients were treated with intravenous ivuxolimab, dosed at 0.01 to 10 mg/kg and infused every 2 weeks. Eligibility admitted prior anti-PD-1, anti-PD-L1 or anti-CTLA-4 therapy; 30% to 40% had some.

Using immunoSEQ multiplex PCR, the repertoire was profiled, and TCRdb retains in-frame clones only, with some absent. The sample yields some 66,000 clones, roughly 80% seen once. Trimming stripped 3 bases from V and 0 bases from J, with 14 bases between. Germline assignment: CDR1 MGHRA and CDR2 YSYEKL. The CDR3 has 16 amino acids. Study-wide findings and caveats: In the 0.1 to 3.0 mg/kg range, CD4+ and CD8+ blood T cells had expanded clonally by week 6.

A word on this clone: The antigen is undetermined.

Systemic immunosuppression or autoimmune disease history was grounds to exclude patients. The chain is built from TRBV4-1 and TRBJ2-5; no clear D. Sequenced here: CD4+ or CD8+ T cells sorted from blood, sampled in a trial of the OX40 agonist ivuxolimab. The receptor comes from an adult with an advanced solid tumor such as melanoma, head and neck, liver or kidney cancer. In DNA, the CDR3 is TGCGCCAGCAGCCATCCTGGTAGGCGGAACCAAGAGACCCAGTACTTC. Its translation: CASSHPGRRNQETQYF.